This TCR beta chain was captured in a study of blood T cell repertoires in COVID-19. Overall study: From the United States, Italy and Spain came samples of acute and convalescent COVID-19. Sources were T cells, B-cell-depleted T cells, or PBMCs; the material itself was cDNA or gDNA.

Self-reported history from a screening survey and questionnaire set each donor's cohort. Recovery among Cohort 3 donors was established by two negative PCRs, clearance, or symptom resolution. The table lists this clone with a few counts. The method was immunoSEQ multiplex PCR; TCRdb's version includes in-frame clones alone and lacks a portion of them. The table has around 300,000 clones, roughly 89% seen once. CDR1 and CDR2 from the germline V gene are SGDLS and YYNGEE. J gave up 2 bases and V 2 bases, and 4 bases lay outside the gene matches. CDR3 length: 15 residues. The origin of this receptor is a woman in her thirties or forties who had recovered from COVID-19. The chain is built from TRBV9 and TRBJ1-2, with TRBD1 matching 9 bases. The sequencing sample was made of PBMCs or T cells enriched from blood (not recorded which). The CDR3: CASSVTGTGNYGYTF. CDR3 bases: TGTGCCAGCAGCGTCACCGGGACAGGGAACTATGGCTACACCTTC.